This is a list of T cell receptor beta chains from one sample in a study of PD-L1 blockade in urothelial cancer. The table came from immunoSEQ multiplex PCR; TCRdb's copy has only in-frame clones and leaves some out. The sample yields 40,000 to 45,000 clones, roughly 89% seen once. Specimen: PBMCs, collected around atezolizumab (anti-PD-L1) treatment. All receptors come from a man between 65 and 85 years old with urothelial cancer. Each CDR3 is given with its conserved first and last residue. The order of the fields is V gene, clone size, J gene, D gene, CDR3 protein, CDR3 DNA. D genes are given only for firm matches. Clone size is not always given. Where it is, it says once, few, many or a class for expanded clones.

TRBV6-6,NA,TRBJ2-1,TRBD2,CASSYGGSLNEQFF,TGTGCCAGCAGTTACGGCGGGAGTCTGAATGAGCAGTTCTTC
TRBV2,NA,TRBJ1-5,TRBD1,CASSPRQGNQPQHF,TGTGCCAGCAGTCCGCGACAGGGGAATCAGCCCCAGCATTTT
TRBV18,NA,TRBJ1-4,NA,CASSPTGPPNEKLFF,TGTGCCAGCTCACCAACAGGGCCCCCTAATGAAAAACTGTTTTTT
TRBV9,NA,TRBJ2-1,NA,CASSVDSGPYNEQFF,TGTGCCAGCAGCGTAGATAGCGGCCCATACAATGAGCAGTTCTTC
TRBV10-3,once,TRBJ1-2,NA,CAISESQGWGKGYTF,TGTGCCATCAGTGAGTCTCAGGGTTGGGGTAAAGGCTACACCTTC
TRBV6-5,NA,TRBJ1-2,NA,CASSYTGKDYGYTF,TGTGCCAGCAGTTACACAGGGAAAGACTATGGCTACACCTTC
TRBV25-1,NA,TRBJ2-5,NA,CASRGDTGFQETQYF,TGTGCCAGCAGAGGGGACACTGGATTTCAAGAGACCCAGTACTTC
TRBV29-1,NA,TRBJ2-7,NA,CSGRLGQEQYF,TGCAGCGGGCGACTGGGTCAGGAGCAGTACTTC
TRBV28,NA,TRBJ2-7,TRBD2,CASRGPGGFYEQYF,TGTGCCAGCAGGGGGCCGGGGGGGTTTTACGAGCAGTACTTC
TRBV4-2,once,TRBJ2-3,NA,CASSQDPKLAYTQYF,TGTGCCAGCAGCCAAGATCCGAAACTAGCTTATACGCAGTATTTT
TRBV5-4,NA,TRBJ2-7,TRBD2,CASRLAGGPYEQYF,TGTGCCAGCCGGCTAGCGGGAGGACCGTACGAGCAGTACTTC
TRBV4-1,NA,TRBJ2-7,NA,CASSQVAPYGYEQYF,TGCGCCAGCAGCCAAGTTGCACCTTACGGCTACGAGCAGTACTTC
TRBV7-8,NA,TRBJ1-4,NA,CASSFAGTNEKLFF,TGTGCCAGCAGCTTTGCGGGCACCAATGAAAAACTGTTTTTT
TRBV28,NA,TRBJ2-3,TRBD1,CASSLGKGTGGTDTQYF,TGTGCCAGCAGTTTAGGGAAGGGGACAGGGGGAACAGATACGCAGTATTTT
TRBV19,NA,TRBJ2-7,NA,CASSIGEGTISYEQYF,TGTGCCAGTAGTATAGGTGAGGGAACGATCTCCTACGAGCAGTACTTC
TRBV10-3,NA,TRBJ2-1,TRBD2,CAISARHELAGSYNEQFF,TGTGCCATCAGTGCACGTCACGAACTAGCGGGCTCCTACAATGAGCAGTTCTTC
TRBV2,NA,TRBJ2-7,NA,CASSPPIGLGGREQYF,TGTGCCAGCAGCCCCCCCATCGGTCTAGGTGGCCGCGAGCAGTACTTC
TRBV5-4,NA,TRBJ2-7,TRBD2,CASSVPSGEVYEQYF,TGTGCCAGCAGCGTTCCTAGCGGGGAGGTCTACGAGCAGTACTTC
TRBV9,NA,TRBJ2-7,NA,CASSVDGNRAYEQYF,TGTGCCAGCAGCGTAGACGGTAACAGAGCCTACGAGCAGTACTTC
TRBV23-1,NA,TRBJ1-5,TRBD1,CASSSGRDRAFSNQPQHF,TGCGCCAGCAGTTCGGGTCGCGACAGGGCCTTTTCCAATCAGCCCCAGCATTTT
TRBV10-1,NA,TRBJ1-1,NA,CASSDPVRATEAFF,TGCGCCAGCAGTGACCCTGTGAGGGCCACTGAAGCTTTCTTT
TRBV27,once,TRBJ1-1,NA,CASSPLGVAGMNTEAFF,TGTGCCAGCAGTCCCCTGGGGGTGGCGGGGATGAACACTGAAGCTTTCTTT
TRBV6-5,NA,TRBJ1-4,NA,CASRGSGQRLFF,TGTGCCAGCAGGGGATCGGGACAAAGACTGTTTTTT
TRBV6-1,NA,TRBJ1-1,NA,CASTLGPNTEAFF,TGTGCCAGCACCCTGGGGCCGAACACTGAAGCTTTCTTT
TRBV27,NA,TRBJ2-1,TRBD2,CASSLLAVMGEQFF,TGTGCCAGCAGTTTACTAGCGGTGATGGGTGAGCAGTTCTTC
TRBV7-9,NA,TRBJ1-1,TRBD1,CASSLLTGVDTEAFF,TGTGCCAGCAGCTTGTTGACAGGGGTAGACACTGAAGCTTTCTTT
TRBV11-2,NA,TRBJ2-1,NA,CASSLRTGRYNEQFF,TGTGCCAGCAGCCTACGGACTGGGAGATACAATGAGCAGTTCTTC
TRBV5-1,NA,TRBJ2-3,TRBD2,CASSSGLAGGEVLADTQYF,TGCGCCAGCAGCTCCGGACTAGCGGGAGGGGAGGTCTTGGCAGATACGCAGTATTTT
TRBV18,NA,TRBJ2-1,NA,CASSPISGEQFF,TGTGCCAGCTCACCGATTAGCGGTGAGCAGTTCTTC
TRBV5-1,NA,TRBJ2-5,NA,CASSPGQTRETQYF,TGCGCCAGCAGCCCAGGACAGACCCGGGAGACCCAGTACTTC
TRBV6-5,NA,TRBJ2-5,NA,CASSYSKGPEQYF,TGTGCCAGCAGTTACTCGAAAGGCCCGGAGCAGTACTTC
TRBV6-1,NA,TRBJ1-1,TRBD1,CASSSGGEAFF,TGTGCCAGCAGCTCAGGGGGCGAAGCTTTCTTT
TRBV2,NA,TRBJ2-7,TRBD2,CASRPTSGATYEQYF,TGTGCCAGCAGGCCCACTAGCGGGGCCACCTACGAGCAGTACTTC
TRBV5-1,NA,TRBJ1-1,NA,CASSPGAENTEAFF,TGCGCCAGCAGCCCAGGGGCAGAGAACACTGAAGCTTTCTTT
TRBV30,once,TRBJ2-1,NA,CAYAGDSYNEQFF,TGTGCCTACGCGGGCGACTCCTACAATGAGCAGTTCTTC
TRBV14,NA,TRBJ1-1,TRBD1,CASSPMGQVNTEAFF,TGTGCCAGCAGCCCTATGGGACAGGTTAACACTGAAGCTTTCTTT
TRBV11-1,NA,TRBJ2-7,TRBD1,CASSLVGGGEQYF,TGTGCCAGCAGCTTAGTAGGGGGCGGCGAGCAGTACTTC
TRBV28,NA,TRBJ1-5,TRBD1,CASSPSDRETQPQHF,TGTGCCAGCAGTCCCTCAGACAGGGAAACTCAGCCCCAGCATTTT
TRBV29-1,NA,TRBJ1-1,TRBD1,CSVEGRSDRGGTEAFF,TGCAGCGTTGAAGGCCGATCGGACAGGGGGGGGACTGAAGCTTTCTTT
TRBV27,NA,TRBJ2-2,TRBD2,CASSSPSTSGSAGELFF,TGTGCCAGCAGTTCCCCATCTACTAGCGGGAGTGCCGGGGAGCTGTTTTTT
TRBV7-9,NA,TRBJ2-1,NA,CASSPNLALHNEQFF,TGTGCCAGCAGCCCAAACCTAGCGCTACACAATGAGCAGTTCTTC
TRBV4-1,NA,TRBJ2-3,TRBD2,CASSRRGLAPRAQYF,TGCGCCAGCAGCCGCCGGGGACTAGCCCCCCGGGCGCAGTATTTT
TRBV6-5,NA,TRBJ1-3,NA,CASSYSNRVGNTIYF,TGTGCCAGCAGTTACTCCAACAGGGTTGGAAACACCATATATTTT
TRBV7-2,NA,TRBJ1-2,TRBD1,CASSLGFSRDRGGGYTF,TGTGCCAGCAGCTTAGGATTTAGCCGGGACAGGGGGGGAGGCTACACCTTC
TRBV6-5,NA,TRBJ1-1,NA,CASSYVPNSEAFF,TGTGCCAGCAGTTACGTCCCCAACTCTGAAGCTTTCTTT
TRBV10-2,NA,TRBJ2-7,TRBD2,CASSGGSTSGSLYEQYF,TGCGCCAGCAGTGGGGGATCGACTAGCGGGAGTCTTTACGAGCAGTACTTC
TRBV7-2,NA,TRBJ2-3,TRBD2,CASSSKRLAGEGDTQYF,TGTGCCAGCAGCTCTAAGAGACTAGCGGGAGAGGGAGATACGCAGTATTTT
TRBV27,NA,TRBJ2-3,TRBD2,CASRLAGGPSDTQYF,TGTGCCAGCAGGTTAGCGGGAGGGCCATCGGATACGCAGTATTTT
TRBV19,NA,TRBJ1-1,TRBD1,CASSGQGRTEAFF,TGTGCCAGTTCTGGACAGGGGCGGACTGAAGCTTTCTTT
TRBV28,NA,TRBJ1-4,NA,CASSPRRVGGEKLFF,TGTGCCAGCAGTCCCCGAAGGGTCGGAGGGGAAAAACTGTTTTTT
TRBV5-1,once,TRBJ2-1,NA,CASSLADNEQFF,TGCGCCAGCAGCTTGGCGGACAATGAGCAGTTCTTC
TRBV5-4,once,TRBJ2-5,TRBD1,CASSFGRGQETQYF,TGTGCCAGCAGCTTTGGCAGGGGGCAGGAGACCCAGTACTTC
TRBV9,medium-sized,TRBJ1-5,NA,CASSETAVGNQPQHF,TGTGCCAGCAGCGAGACAGCTGTTGGCAATCAGCCCCAGCATTTT
TRBV28,NA,TRBJ2-3,TRBD2,CASSLGGRARSDTQYF,TGTGCCAGCAGTTTAGGAGGGAGGGCCAGATCAGATACGCAGTATTTT
TRBV6-5,NA,TRBJ1-2,TRBD1,CASRVGTGGAGYTF,TGTGCCAGCAGGGTCGGGACAGGGGGCGCGGGCTACACCTTC
TRBV19,NA,TRBJ1-2,NA,CAVGGNYGYTF,TGTGCTGTAGGGGGAAACTATGGCTACACCTTC